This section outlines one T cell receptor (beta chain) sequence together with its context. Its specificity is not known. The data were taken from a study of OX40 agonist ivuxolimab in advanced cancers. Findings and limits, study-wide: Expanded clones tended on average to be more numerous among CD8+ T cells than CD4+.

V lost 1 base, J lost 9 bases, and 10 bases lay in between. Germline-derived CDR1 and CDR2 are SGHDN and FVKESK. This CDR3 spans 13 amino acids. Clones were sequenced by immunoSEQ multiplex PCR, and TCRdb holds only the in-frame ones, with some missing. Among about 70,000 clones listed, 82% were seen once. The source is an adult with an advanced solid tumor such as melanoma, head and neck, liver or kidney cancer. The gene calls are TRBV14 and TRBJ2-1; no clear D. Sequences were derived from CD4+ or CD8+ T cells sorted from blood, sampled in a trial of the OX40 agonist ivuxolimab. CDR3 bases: TGTGCCAGCAGCCAAGCTAGATCGGGTGAGCAGTTCTTC. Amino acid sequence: CASSQARSGEQFF. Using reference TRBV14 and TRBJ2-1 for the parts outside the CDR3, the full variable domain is EAGVTQFPSHSVIEKGQTVTLRCDPISGHDNLYWYRRVMGKEIKFLLHFVKESKQDESGMPNNRFLAERTGGTYSTLKVQPAELEDSGVYFCASSQARSGEQFFGPGTRLTVL.